This T cell receptor (beta chain) was documented in a study of prognosis after radiotherapy for stage I lung cancer. Using two-round multiplex PCR, the authors amplified TCR beta CDR3 from genomic DNA. Initially, in first-round PCR, primers specific to each TRBV and TRBJ gene were used. TCRdb re-called the multiplex PCR reads with MiXCR, one entry per CDR3 protein. Among approximately 15,000 distinct CDR3 sequences listed, around two fifths were seen once. Sequences were derived from PBMCs, sampled before or after stereotactic body radiation therapy (not recorded which). The source is a donor at least 50 years old with non-small cell lung cancer.

CDR3 sequence (DNA): TGTGCCAGCAGCGACAGGGGCAGGAACTATGGCTACACCTTC. This translates into CASSDRGRNYGYTF. The chain employs TRBV5-4 and TRBJ1-2, with 8 bases aligning to TRBD1. Trimming took 4 bases from V and 2 from J; bases not matched to a gene: 4. From germline, CDR1 is SGHNT and CDR2 YYREEE (reference sequence). The CDR3 covers 14 residues.